One and the same sample provided the 8 T cell receptor beta chains below, sequenced in a study of cytotoxic CD8 clonotypes in ibrutinib-treated CLL (dated by TCRdb to the early 2020s). Library preparation employed the immunoSEQ multiplex PCR assay. TCRdb limited this immuneACCESS table to in-frame rearrangements with V and J called. A share of clones is missing; checked studies link under half to unresolved V genes, and the rest is unexplained. The sample table shows more than 110,000 clones, and approximately 80% are seen once. The ten largest account for around 5% of the sample. The time point label, read with the paper, signifies: roughly 2 years on ibrutinib. Source: PBMCs, taken after 24 months of ibrutinib treatment. All receptors derive from a human donor with chronic lymphocytic leukemia.

This chain connects TRBV7-9 to TRBJ1-2; no definite D call. This CDR3 has 13 amino acids. Trimming left V 8 bases short and J 7 bases short, with 17 bases between. CDR1 is SEHNR and CDR2 is FQNEAQ in the germline V gene (reference sequence). The CDR3 DNA reads as TGTGCCAGCGGGCACCCGACTTGGGCTGGCTACACCTTC. Translation: CASGHPTWAGYTF.

Comments on this clone: At one end the junction does not follow the germline gene, possibly because of a read error. V usage is TRBV2 and J usage is TRBJ2-1, with 9 bases that match TRBD2. Germline-derived CDR1 and CDR2 are SNHLY and FYNNEI. This CDR3 is built from 13 residues. The CDR3 region has the DNA TGTGCCAGCAGGGGGGAGGGACTAGCCCAACCGGTCTTC. Its protein product is CASRGEGLAQPVF.

The V call is TRBV30, the J call TRBJ2-3; D gene uncertain. The germline V gene has CDR1 GTSNPN and CDR2 SVGIG (reference sequence). V was shortened by 3 bases and J by 5 bases, with 12 bases between the two germline ends. The CDR3 has 13 amino acids. CDR3 amino acids: CAWSGQLGDTQYF. CDR3 DNA: TGTGCCTGGAGCGGGCAGCTCGGAGATACGCAGTATTTT.

The genes are TRBV7-8 and TRBJ1-3, with D perhaps matching TRBD1 (6 bases). This CDR3 has 12 amino acids. Germline V CDR1 and CDR2: SGHVS, FQNEAQ. V gave up 5 bases and J gave up 9 bases, with 11 bases separating them. The CDR3 DNA is TGTGCCAGCAGCCCAGGGGACGGCACCATATATTTT. It encodes CASSPGDGTIYF.

This rearrangement joins TRBV6-1 to TRBJ1-5; D perhaps matches TRBD1 (6 bases). Trimming cost V 6 bases and J 7 bases, with 16 bases left between them. CDR1 is MNHNS and CDR2 is SASEGT in the germline V gene. CDR3 length equals 14 residues. This CDR3 reads CASSRGTVEQPQHF. The CDR3 DNA follows: TGTGCCAGCAGCAGGGGCACAGTAGAACAGCCCCAGCATTTT.

The J gene is TRBJ2-2, the V gene TRBV7-3, with D perhaps matching TRBD2 (5 bases). This CDR3 comprises 16 residues. Germline values: CDR1 SGHTA, CDR2 FQGTGA. Deletions cut 5 bases from V and 0 bases from J, with 13 bases between. The CDR3: CASSLQDGTNTGELFF. The CDR3 bases are TGTGCCAGCAGCCTCCAGGACGGGACGAACACCGGGGAGCTGTTTTTT.

The chain joins TRBV7-9 to TRBJ1-4, with D possibly TRBD1 on 5 matching bases. The CDR3 extends over 14 amino acids. Germline lookup yields CDR1 SEHNR and CDR2 FQNEAQ (reference sequence). V gave up 0 bases and J gave up 8 bases, with 10 bases separating them. The CDR3 DNA reads as TGTGCCAGCAGCTTAGCGATGACAGAGGAAAAACTGTTTTTT. As protein: CASSLAMTEEKLFF.

V usage is TRBV9 and J usage is TRBJ2-6; TRBD2 is a possible D gene (6 bases). This CDR3 comprises 15 residues. CDR1 is SGDLS and CDR2 is YYNGEE in the germline V gene. V lost 3 bases, J lost 1 base, and 8 bases lay in between. In DNA, the CDR3 is TGTGCCAGCAGCGCCCGGGGGTCTGGGGCCAACGTCCTGACTTTC. It specifies CASSARGSGANVLTF.